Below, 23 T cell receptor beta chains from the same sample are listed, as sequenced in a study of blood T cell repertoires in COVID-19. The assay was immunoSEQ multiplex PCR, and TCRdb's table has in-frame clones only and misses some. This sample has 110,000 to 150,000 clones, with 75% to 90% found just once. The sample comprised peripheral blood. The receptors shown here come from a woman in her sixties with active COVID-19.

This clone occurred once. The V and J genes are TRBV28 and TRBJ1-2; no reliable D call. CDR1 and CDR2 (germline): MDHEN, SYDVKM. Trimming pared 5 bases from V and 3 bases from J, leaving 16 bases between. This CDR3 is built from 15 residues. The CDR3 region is CASSDNQETYYGYTF. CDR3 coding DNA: TGTGCCAGCAGTGATAATCAGGAAACTTACTATGGCTACACCTTC.

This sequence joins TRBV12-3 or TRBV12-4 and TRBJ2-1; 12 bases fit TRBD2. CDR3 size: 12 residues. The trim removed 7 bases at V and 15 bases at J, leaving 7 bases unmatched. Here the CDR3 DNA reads TGTGCCAGCAAGACTAGCGGGAGACGGCTGTTCTTC. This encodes CASKTSGRRLFF.

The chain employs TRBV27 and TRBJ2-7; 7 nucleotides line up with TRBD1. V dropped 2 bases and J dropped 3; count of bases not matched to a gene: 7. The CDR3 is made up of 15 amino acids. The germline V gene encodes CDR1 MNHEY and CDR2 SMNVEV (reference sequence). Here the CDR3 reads CASSLGANRGYEQYF. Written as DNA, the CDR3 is TGTGCCAGCAGTTTAGGGGCGAACAGGGGCTACGAGCAGTACTTC.

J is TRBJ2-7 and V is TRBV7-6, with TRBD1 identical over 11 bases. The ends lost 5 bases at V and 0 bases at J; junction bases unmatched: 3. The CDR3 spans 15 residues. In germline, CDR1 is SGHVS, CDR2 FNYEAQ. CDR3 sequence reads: CASSLGTGGSYEQYF. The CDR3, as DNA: TGTGCCAGCAGCCTCGGGACAGGGGGCTCCTACGAGCAGTACTTC.

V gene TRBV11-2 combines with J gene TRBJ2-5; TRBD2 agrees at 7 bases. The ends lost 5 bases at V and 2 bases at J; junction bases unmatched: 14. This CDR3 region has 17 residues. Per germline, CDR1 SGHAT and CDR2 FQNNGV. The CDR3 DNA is TGTGCCAGCAGCCCCCAGAACAATGCGGGAGAGCAAGAGACCCAGTACTTC. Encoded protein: CASSPQNNAGEQETQYF.

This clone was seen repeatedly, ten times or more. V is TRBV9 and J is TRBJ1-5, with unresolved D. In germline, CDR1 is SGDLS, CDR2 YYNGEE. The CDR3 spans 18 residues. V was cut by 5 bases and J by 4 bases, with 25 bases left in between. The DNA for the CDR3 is TGTGCCAGCAGTCCCTCGGACCGGGGAGTTCCTTTTAATCAGCCCCAGCATTTT. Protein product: CASSPSDRGVPFNQPQHF.

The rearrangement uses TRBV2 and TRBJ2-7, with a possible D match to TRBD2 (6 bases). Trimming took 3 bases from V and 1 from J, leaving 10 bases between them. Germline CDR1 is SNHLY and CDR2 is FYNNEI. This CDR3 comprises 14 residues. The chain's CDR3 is CASSEKGLSYEQYF. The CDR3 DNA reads TGTGCCAGCAGTGAGAAGGGACTGTCCTACGAGCAGTACTTC.

The CDR3 region has the DNA TGTGCCAGCCTCTCAGGGTACACCGGGGAGCTGTTTTTT. Its protein is CASLSGYTGELFF. V and J are TRBV18 and TRBJ2-2; weak D call: TRBD1 (5 bases). The V end lost 8 bases, the J end lost 3 bases, and 10 bases lay between the germline ends. CDR3 size: 13 residues. Germline CDR1 KGHSH, CDR2 LQKENI.

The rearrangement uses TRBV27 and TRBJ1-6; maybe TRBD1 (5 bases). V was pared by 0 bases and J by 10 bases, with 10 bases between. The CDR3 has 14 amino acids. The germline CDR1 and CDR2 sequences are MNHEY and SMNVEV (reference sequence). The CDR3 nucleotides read TGTGCCAGCAGTTTATCCGGGGGACGCTCACCCCTCCACTTT. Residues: CASSLSGGRSPLHF.

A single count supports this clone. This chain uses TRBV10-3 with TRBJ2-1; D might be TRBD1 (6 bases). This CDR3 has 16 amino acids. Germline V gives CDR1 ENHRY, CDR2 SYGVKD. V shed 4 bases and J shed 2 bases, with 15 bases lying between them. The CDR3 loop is CAISGGQTRTYNEQFF. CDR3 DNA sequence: TGTGCCATCAGTGGAGGACAGACAAGAACCTACAATGAGCAGTTCTTC.

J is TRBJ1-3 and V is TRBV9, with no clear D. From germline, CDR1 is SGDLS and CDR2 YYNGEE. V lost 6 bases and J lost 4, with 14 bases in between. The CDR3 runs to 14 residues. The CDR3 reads CASNTARRGNTIYF. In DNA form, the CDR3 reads TGTGCCAGCAATACGGCACGGCGGGGAAACACCATATATTTT. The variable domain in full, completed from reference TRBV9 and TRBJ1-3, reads DSGVTQTPKHLITATGQRVTLRCSPRSGDLSVYWYQQSLDQGLQFLIQYYNGEERAKGNILERFSAQQFPDLHSELNLSSLELGDSALYFCASNTARRGNTIYFGEGSWLTVV.

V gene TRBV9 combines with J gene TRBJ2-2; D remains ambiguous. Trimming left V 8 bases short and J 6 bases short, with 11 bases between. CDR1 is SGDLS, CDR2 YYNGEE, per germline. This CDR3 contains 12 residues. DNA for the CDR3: TGTGCCAGAGTAGAGTTCTCCGGGGAGCTGTTTTTT. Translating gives CARVEFSGELFF.

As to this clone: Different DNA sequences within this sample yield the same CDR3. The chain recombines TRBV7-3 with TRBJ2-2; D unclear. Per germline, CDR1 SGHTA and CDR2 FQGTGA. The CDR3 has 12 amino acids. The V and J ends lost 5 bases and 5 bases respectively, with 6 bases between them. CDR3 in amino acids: CASSLPTGELFF. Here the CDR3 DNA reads TGTGCCAGCAGCCTCCCGACCGGGGAGCTGTTTTTT.

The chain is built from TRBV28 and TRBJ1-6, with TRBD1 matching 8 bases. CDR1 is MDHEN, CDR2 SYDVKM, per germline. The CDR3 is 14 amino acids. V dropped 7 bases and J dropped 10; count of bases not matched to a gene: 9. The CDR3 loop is CASKPGGAGSPLHF. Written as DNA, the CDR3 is TGTGCCAGCAAACCAGGGGGCGCGGGATCACCCCTCCACTTT.

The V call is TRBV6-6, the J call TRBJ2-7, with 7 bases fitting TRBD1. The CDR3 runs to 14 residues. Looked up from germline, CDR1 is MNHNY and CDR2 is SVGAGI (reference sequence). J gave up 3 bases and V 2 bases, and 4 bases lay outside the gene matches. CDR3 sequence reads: CASSYLGTVYEQYF. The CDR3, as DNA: TGTGCCAGCAGTTACCTCGGGACAGTCTACGAGCAGTACTTC.

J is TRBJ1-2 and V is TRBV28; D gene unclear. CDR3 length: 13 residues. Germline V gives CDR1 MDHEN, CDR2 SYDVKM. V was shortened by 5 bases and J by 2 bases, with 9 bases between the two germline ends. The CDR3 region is CASSPRGNYGYTF. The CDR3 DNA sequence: TGTGCCAGCAGTCCACGAGGCAACTATGGCTACACCTTC.

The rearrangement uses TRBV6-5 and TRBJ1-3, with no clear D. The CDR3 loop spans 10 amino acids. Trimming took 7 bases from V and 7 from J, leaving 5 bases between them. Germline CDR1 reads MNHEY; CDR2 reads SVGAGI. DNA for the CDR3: TGTGCCAGCACAGGCAACACCATATATTTT. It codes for CASTGNTIYF.

The CDR3 DNA sequence: TGCAGTGCTAGGAGGGACTACGAGCAGTACTTC. Encoded protein: CSARRDYEQYF. The chain has TRBV20-1 and TRBJ2-7; D perhaps matches TRBD2 (5 bases). Deletions cut 3 bases from V and 3 bases from J, with 6 bases between. The germline V gene encodes CDR1 DFQATT and CDR2 SNEGSKA (reference sequence). This CDR3 has 11 residues.

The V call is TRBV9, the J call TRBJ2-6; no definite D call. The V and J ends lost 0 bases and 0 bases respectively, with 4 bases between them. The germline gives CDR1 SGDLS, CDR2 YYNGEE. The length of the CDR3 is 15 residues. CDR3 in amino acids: CASSVVVSGANVLTF. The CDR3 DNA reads TGTGCCAGCAGCGTAGTCGTCTCTGGGGCCAACGTCCTGACTTTC.

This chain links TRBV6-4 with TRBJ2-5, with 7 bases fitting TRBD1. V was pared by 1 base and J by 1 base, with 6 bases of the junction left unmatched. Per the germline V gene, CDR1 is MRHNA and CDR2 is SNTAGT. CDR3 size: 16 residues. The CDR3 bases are TGTGCCAGCAGTGACTACCTAACAGGGGCCCAAGAGACCCAGTACTTC. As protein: CASSDYLTGAQETQYF.

CDR3 DNA: TGCGCCAGCAGCCAAGGGACAATGCCTAGCACAGATACGCAGTATTTT. As protein: CASSQGTMPSTDTQYF. The V call is TRBV4-3, the J call TRBJ2-3, with a possible D match to TRBD1 (5 bases). This CDR3 has 16 amino acids. Trimming stripped 1 base from V and 0 bases from J, with 11 bases between. From germline, CDR1 is LGHNA and CDR2 YSLEER.

CDR3 sequence reads: CASSLVRRTGGGGEVEAFF. CDR3 bases: TGCGCCAGCAGCTTAGTTCGGAGGACAGGGGGCGGCGGAGAGGTTGAAGCTTTCTTT. The chain couples TRBV5-1 to TRBJ1-1; 11 bases fit TRBD1. Unmatched junction bases numbered 19, after V lost 2 bases and J lost 7 bases. Germline CDR1 is SGHRS and CDR2 is YFSETQ. The CDR3 has 19 amino acids.

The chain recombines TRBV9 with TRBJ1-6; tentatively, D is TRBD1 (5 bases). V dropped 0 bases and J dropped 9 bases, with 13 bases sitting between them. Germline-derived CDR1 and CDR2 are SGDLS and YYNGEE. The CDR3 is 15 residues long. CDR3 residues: CASSVEPGWVSPLHF. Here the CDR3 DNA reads TGTGCCAGCAGCGTAGAGCCAGGGTGGGTTTCACCCCTCCACTTT.